Below, 27 T cell receptor beta chains from the same sample are listed, as sequenced in a study of blood T cells in healthy people across ages. Sample-barcoded 5' priming and a J-beta primer mix drove a second PCR of roughly 6 to 12 cycles. TCRdb re-analysed the 5' RACE reads in MiXCR, keeping a single row per CDR3 protein. The sample shows 250,000 to 300,000 distinct CDR3 sequences, roughly a quarter of them seen only once. Sequenced sample: blood. The origin of the receptors is a woman in her seventies in good health.

This clonotype was counted ten times or more. This chain uses TRBV27 with TRBJ2-1; D call uncertain. Germline V gene lookup returns CDR1 MNHEY and CDR2 SMNVEV (reference sequence). The CDR3 covers 13 residues. Trimming removed 5 bases at V and 3 bases at J, with 8 bases between. The DNA for the CDR3 is TGTGCCAGCAGTCTCTCTTACTACAATGAGCAGTTCTTC. This codes for CASSLSYYNEQFF.

This clonotype was seen only a few times. V usage is TRBV11-2 and J usage is TRBJ2-3; D possibly uses TRBD1 or TRBD2 (5 bases each). The CDR3 has 14 residues. Germline CDR1 SGHAT, CDR2 FQNNGV. V was clipped by 0 bases and J by 5 bases, with 9 bases between them. The CDR3 sequence: CASSLDLGRDTQYF. For the CDR3, the DNA is TGTGCCAGCAGCTTAGATCTGGGACGAGATACGCAGTATTTT.

V is TRBV11-2 and J is TRBJ2-5, with D unclear. The CDR3 is made up of 14 amino acids. V lost 4 bases and J 2 bases, leaving 11 bases between the germline ends. CDR1 SGHAT and CDR2 FQNNGV come from the germline V gene. This CDR3 is CASSSRSRQETQYF. The DNA of the CDR3 is TGTGCCAGCAGCTCCCGTTCTCGTCAAGAGACCCAGTACTTC.

The chain combines TRBV28 with TRBJ2-7; D ambiguous. This CDR3 spans 11 amino acids. V was cut by 6 bases and J by 0 bases, with 3 bases left in between. The germline V gene encodes CDR1 MDHEN and CDR2 SYDVKM. The CDR3 region has the DNA TGTGCCAGCAGGGGCTCCTACGAGCAGTACTTC. This gives the protein CASRGSYEQYF.

Regarding this clonotype: An end of the junction does not agree with germline; a read error may underlie this. The V gene is TRBV7-2, the J gene TRBJ1-2, with D possibly TRBD1 on 6 matching bases. CDR1 is SGHTA and CDR2 is FQGNSA in the germline V gene. This CDR3 comprises 13 residues. CDR3: CANSLVGGYGYTF. The CDR3 nucleotides are TGTGCCAACAGCTTAGTAGGGGGCTATGGCTACACCTTC.

This clonotype was counted only a few times. V gene TRBV20-1 combines with J gene TRBJ2-3; TRBD2 aligns across 8 bases. CDR3 length equals 15 residues. The germline V gene has CDR1 DFQATT and CDR2 SNEGSKA (reference sequence). V trimming: 5 bases; J trimming: 0 bases; junction bases outside the gene matches: 7. The DNA of the CDR3 is TGCAGTGCTGGTACTAGCGGCCCTAGCACAGATACGCAGTATTTT. Its protein product is CSAGTSGPSTDTQYF.

This clonotype was counted many times. The chain joins TRBV5-1 to TRBJ1-3, with a tentative D call TRBD1 (5 bases). Per germline, CDR1 SGHRS and CDR2 YFSETQ. The germline V and J ends were trimmed by 4 bases and 4 bases, with 12 bases remaining between them. The length of the CDR3 is 14 residues. The CDR3 is CASSQDTGGNTIYF. The CDR3 DNA reads TGCGCCAGCAGCCAGGACACCGGGGGAAACACCATATATTTT.

V usage is TRBV28 and J usage is TRBJ2-3; D tentatively reads TRBD1 or TRBD2 (5 bases each). This CDR3 has 15 amino acids. Germline V gives CDR1 MDHEN, CDR2 SYDVKM. The CDR3 sequence is CVVTRGPLSTDTQYF. For the CDR3, the DNA is TGTGTCGTAACAAGGGGACCCTTGAGCACAGATACGCAGTATTTT.

The CDR3 spells CASSQDRLAGVVHQETQYF. The CDR3 DNA sequence: TGTGCCAGCAGCCAAGATCGGCTAGCGGGAGTCGTCCACCAAGAGACCCAGTACTTC. The chain joins TRBV3-1 to TRBJ2-5; 10 bases are a match to TRBD2. With 0 bases clipped from V and 0 bases from J, the junction kept 10 bases outside the gene matches. CDR3 length: 19 amino acids. Per germline, CDR1 LGHDT and CDR2 YNNKEL (reference sequence).

This chain uses TRBV11-1 with TRBJ1-1, with D uncertain. Germline V gene sequence: CDR1 SGHAT, CDR2 FQDESV (reference sequence). V was pared by 3 bases and J by 2 bases, with 7 bases between. This CDR3 has 13 amino acids. The DNA for the CDR3 is TGTGCCAGCAGCTTCTGGGGTAACACTGAAGCTTTCTTT. Protein sequence: CASSFWGNTEAFF. The variable domain in full, with the rest retrieved from reference TRBV11-1 and TRBJ1-1, is EAEVAQSPRYKITEKSQAVAFWCDPISGHATLYWYRQILGQGPELLVQFQDESVVDDSQLPKDRFSAERLKGVDSTLKIQPAELGDSAMYLCASSFWGNTEAFFGQGTRLTVV.

This clonotype has only a few counts. The chain joins TRBV20-1 to TRBJ2-3; 9 bases line up with TRBD2. Per the germline V gene, CDR1 is DFQATT and CDR2 is SNEGSKA (reference sequence). The CDR3 runs 15 residues. With 7 bases clipped from V and 6 bases from J, the junction kept 14 bases outside the gene matches. CDR3 sequence reads: CSGTSANQKGDTQYF. In DNA, the CDR3 is TGCAGTGGGACTAGCGCGAACCAAAAGGGCGATACGCAGTATTTT.

This clonotype was seen a handful of times. The genes are TRBV28 and TRBJ1-2; D gene unclear. The germline V gene has CDR1 MDHEN and CDR2 SYDVKM. Trimming left V 8 bases short and J 4 bases short, with 8 bases between. The CDR3 extends over 11 amino acids. The CDR3 region is CASDWGYGYTF. The CDR3 nucleotides are TGTGCCAGCGACTGGGGCTATGGCTACACCTTC.

The rearrangement joins TRBV7-2 to TRBJ2-2; tentative D call: TRBD2 (6 bases). This CDR3 region has 15 residues. Germline CDR1 SGHTA, CDR2 FQGNSA. The ends were cut back, 5 bases at V and 0 bases at J, with 10 bases in the middle. The CDR3 region is CASSATRTNTGELFF. CDR3 sequence (DNA): TGTGCCAGCAGCGCGACTAGAACGAACACCGGGGAGCTGTTTTTT.

The chain is built from TRBV12-5 and TRBJ1-2, with D unclear. Germline CDR1 and CDR2: LGHNT and FRNRAP. This CDR3 contains 13 residues. Trimming shortened V by 4 bases and J by 2 bases, and 8 bases separated the two germline ends. DNA for the CDR3: TGTGCTAGTGGTTCGGGCCTAAACTATGGCTACACCTTC. It yields the protein CASGSGLNYGYTF.

This clonotype was counted a few times. The V and J genes are TRBV28 and TRBJ2-1; a weak D match, TRBD1 (5 bases). This CDR3 is 16 amino acids long. With 5 bases removed from V and 1 base from J, the gap between germline ends came to 15 bases. Per germline, CDR1 MDHEN and CDR2 SYDVKM. CDR3 sequence: CASSPTGKISYNEQFF. The CDR3 nucleotides read TGTGCCAGCAGTCCTACAGGAAAAATTTCCTACAATGAGCAGTTCTTC.

Of note for this clonotype: At one end the junction does not follow the germline gene, possibly because of a read error. Here the CDR3 reads CASSRNVQAEQFF. DNA for the CDR3: TGTGCTAGCAGCCGAAATGTACAGGCTGAGCAGTTCTTC. The rearrangement uses TRBV7-7 and TRBJ2-1; D possibly corresponds to TRBD1 (5 bases). The V gene's germline CDR1 is SSHAT and CDR2 FNYEAQ (reference sequence). The CDR3 totals 13 residues.

This clonotype was seen only a few times. This chain uses TRBV20-1 with TRBJ1-1; 9 bases line up with TRBD1. The CDR3 consists of 14 residues. Germline V lookup: CDR1 DFQATT, CDR2 SNEGSKA (reference sequence). The J segment lost 5 bases and the V segment lost 4 bases, leaving 8 bases of the junction unmatched. CDR3 region: CSAKGGTGLTEAFF. In DNA form, the CDR3 reads TGCAGTGCTAAAGGCGGGACAGGGCTTACTGAAGCTTTCTTT.

The chain is built from TRBV4-1 and TRBJ2-5, with TRBD1 identical over 10 bases. There are 16 residues in the CDR3. V lost 0 bases and J lost 5; bases outside the gene matches: 6. CDR1 is MGHRA, CDR2 YSYEKL, per germline. This CDR3 is CASSQEVTGGGETQYF. CDR3 DNA sequence: TGCGCCAGCAGCCAAGAGGTGACAGGGGGCGGTGAGACCCAGTACTTC.

This clonotype was seen a few times. The CDR3 region is CASSRQGALLAEQYF. The CDR3, as DNA: TGTGCCAGCAGCCGACAGGGGGCGCTTTTAGCCGAGCAGTACTTC. V and J are TRBV27 and TRBJ2-1; 10 nucleotides agree with TRBD1. The J call is uncertain, as TRBJ2-7 better fits the DNA end. Germline V lookup: CDR1 MNHEY, CDR2 SMNVEV (reference sequence). This CDR3 spans 15 amino acids.

The rearrangement joins TRBV20-1 to TRBJ2-5; 8 nucleotides line up with TRBD2. The trim removed 3 bases at V and 3 bases at J, leaving 6 bases unmatched. This CDR3 contains 14 residues. Germline-derived CDR1 and CDR2 are DFQATT and SNEGSKA (reference sequence). CDR3 amino acids: CSARTLLAEETQYF. For the CDR3, the DNA is TGCAGTGCTAGGACCTTACTAGCGGAAGAGACCCAGTACTTC.

The chain joins TRBV11-2 to TRBJ2-7; D call uncertain. The assigned J gene may be wrong: the sequence end matches TRBJ2-5 better. Germline V CDR1 and CDR2: SGHAT, FQNNGV. This CDR3 is built from 14 residues. The CDR3 DNA follows: TGTGCCAGCAGCTTGTTCTCCTCCAAAGAGACCCAGTACTTC. It yields the protein CASSLFSSKETQYF.

A few counts support this clonotype. The chain joins TRBV20-1 to TRBJ2-5; D perhaps matches TRBD1 (6 bases). Trimming stripped 4 bases from V and 4 bases from J, with 13 bases between. CDR3 length: 13 amino acids. CDR1 DFQATT and CDR2 SNEGSKA come from the germline V gene (reference sequence). The CDR3 region is CSAIADSGETQYF. CDR3 nucleotides: TGCAGTGCTATCGCGGACAGTGGAGAGACCCAGTACTTC.

V is TRBV7-9 and J is TRBJ2-7; D is undetermined. TRBJ2-5 explains the end of the DNA better; the J call may be wrong. The CDR3 runs 15 residues. Germline V gene sequence: CDR1 SEHNR, CDR2 FQNEAQ (reference sequence). For the CDR3, the DNA is TGTGCCAGCAGCTTAGCGGATAGTAGCCAAGAGACCCAGTACTTC. Translation: CASSLADSSQETQYF.

At least ten counts were recorded for this clonotype. The chain carries TRBV10-3 and TRBJ2-2, with 8 bases that match TRBD1. CDR1 is ENHRY, CDR2 SYGVKD, per germline. This CDR3 has 14 residues. V was pared by 7 bases and J by 4 bases, with 5 bases of the junction left unmatched. As DNA, the CDR3 is TGTGCCATCAAAGGGACAGGTGGCACCGGGGAGCTGTTTTTT. Residues: CAIKGTGGTGELFF.

The rearrangement links TRBV3-1 to TRBJ1-2; TRBD1 aligns across 7 bases. The trim removed 2 bases at V and 4 bases at J, leaving 13 bases unmatched. The V gene's germline CDR1 is LGHDT and CDR2 YNNKEL (reference sequence). The CDR3 sequence is 17 residues long. The CDR3 loop reads CASSQSTKGGTAYGYTF. The CDR3 DNA is TGTGCCAGCAGCCAAAGTACCAAGGGCGGGACAGCCTATGGCTACACCTTC.

This rearrangement joins TRBV9 to TRBJ1-1; D is unresolved. The ends were cut back, 0 bases at V and 2 bases at J, with 8 bases in the middle. CDR1 is SGDLS and CDR2 is YYNGEE in the germline V gene. This CDR3 has 14 amino acids. For the CDR3, the DNA is TGTGCCAGCAGCGTAGGCCAGGCCAACACTGAAGCTTTCTTT. Its protein is CASSVGQANTEAFF.

The rearrangement joins TRBV6-2 or TRBV6-3 to TRBJ2-7; 7 nucleotides align to TRBD2. The CDR3 is 15 amino acids. With V trimmed by 6 bases and J by 4 bases, 12 bases remained unmatched. Germline loops: CDR1 MNHEY, CDR2 SVGEGT. DNA for the CDR3: TGTGCCAGCAGAGTAGCGGGCACCATTGGATACGAGCAGTACTTC. Translated: CASRVAGTIGYEQYF.